This T cell receptor beta chain was identified in a study of T-cell reconstitution after alpha-beta-depleted transplantation in children. Regarding the study as a whole: Newly generated T cells supplied most T-cell counts and diversity one year post-transplant. Reportedly, roughly two months post-transplant, alpha-beta T cells arose from several hundred expanded graft clones. Some patients owed their high day-60 TCRbeta diversity to surviving recipient T cells and thymic progenitors.

Researchers prepared the TCRbeta library using unique molecular identifiers, the study reports. A single record per CDR3 protein comes from TCRdb applying MiXCR to the PCR reads. The table has under 400,000 distinct CDR3 sequences, more than 20% seen once. The CDR3 sequence is 14 residues long. The germline V gene encodes CDR1 SGHTA and CDR2 FQGTGA. V lost 5 bases to trimming and J lost 7 bases, with 15 bases between them. A remark on this clonotype: The antigen is undetermined.

This TCR came from a male patient aged 10-17 years who had a stem cell transplant for acute lymphoblastic leukemia, so the T cells may come from the graft donor. The J gene is TRBJ2-1, the V gene TRBV7-3; D could derive from TRBD1 or TRBD2 (5 bases each). Source: PBMCs, mostly from graft donor cells, taken 180 days after TCRalphabeta/CD19-depleted stem cell transplant. Written as DNA, the CDR3 is TGTGCCAGCAGCCCGGGACCGTGGGGGAATGAGCAGTTCTTC. Translation: CASSPGPWGNEQFF.